A selection of T cell receptor beta chains follows, all from one sample in a study of cytomegalovirus exposure and HLA in healthy donors. Measured with immunoSEQ multiplex PCR; TCRdb has only the in-frame clones, and not every one. The sample consists of roughly 80,000 clones, about three quarters of them appearing once. Sequenced: PBMCs. The receptors shown here come from a male donor in good health and CMV-seropositive. Each CDR3 is given with its conserved first and last residue. Each record gives: D gene, V gene, J gene, clone size, CDR3 protein, CDR3 DNA. A D gene is named only where the DNA matches it firmly. Clone size appears in some rows only: once, few, many, or a class for an expanded clone.

D: TRBD2
V: TRBV27
J: TRBJ2-5
size: few
CDR3: CASSSRGDQETQYF
DNA: TGTGCCAGCAGTTCACGGGGGGACCAAGAGACCCAGTACTTC

D: NA
V: TRBV30
J: TRBJ1-3
size: NA
CDR3: CAWYGWGTGNTIYF
DNA: TGTGCCTGGTACGGCTGGGGCACTGGAAACACCATATATTTT

D: TRBD1
V: TRBV19
J: TRBJ2-2
size: NA
CDR3: CASSSTGTGFAGELFF
DNA: TGTGCCAGTAGTAGTACCGGGACAGGGTTCGCCGGGGAGCTGTTTTTT

D: NA
V: TRBV28
J: TRBJ1-6
size: NA
CDR3: CASSDQGFSYNSPLHF
DNA: TGTGCCAGCAGTGACCAGGGCTTCTCCTATAATTCACCCCTCCACTTT

D: NA
V: TRBV5-1
J: TRBJ2-7
size: NA
CDR3: CASSLQGKGEYEQYF
DNA: TGCGCCAGCAGCTTGCAGGGAAAGGGGGAATACGAGCAGTACTTC

D: TRBD2
V: TRBV30
J: TRBJ2-4
size: once
CDR3: CAWQLPGLAARLAKNIQYF
DNA: TGTGCCTGGCAGCTGCCGGGACTAGCGGCAAGGCTAGCCAAAAACATTCAGTACTTC

D: NA
V: TRBV7-9
J: TRBJ2-7
size: NA
CDR3: CASSFSGSYEQYF
DNA: TGTGCCAGCAGCTTTAGCGGTTCCTACGAGCAGTACTTC

D: TRBD2
V: TRBV30
J: TRBJ2-3
size: few
CDR3: CAWSRRESPTDTQYF
DNA: TGTGCCTGGAGTAGGCGGGAGAGCCCCACAGATACGCAGTATTTT

D: TRBD1
V: TRBV5-1
J: TRBJ2-2
size: NA
CDR3: CASSLRTGGNTGELFF
DNA: TGCGCCAGCAGCCTACGGACAGGGGGCAACACCGGGGAGCTGTTTTTT

D: NA
V: TRBV7-9
J: TRBJ2-1
size: NA
CDR3: CSSSVMTGGSYNEQFF
DNA: TGTTCCAGCAGCGTAATGACCGGGGGCTCCTACAATGAGCAGTTCTTC

D: NA
V: TRBV5-4
J: TRBJ2-3
size: few
CDR3: CASSVSGNTDTQYF
DNA: TGTGCCAGCAGTGTTTCGGGGAACACAGATACGCAGTATTTT

D: TRBD1
V: TRBV28
J: TRBJ1-3
size: NA
CDR3: CASSTGGKGNTIYF
DNA: TGTGCCAGCAGTACAGGGGGCAAGGGGAACACCATATATTTT

D: TRBD1
V: TRBV9
J: TRBJ2-5
size: NA
CDR3: CASSARQGGETQYF
DNA: TGTGCCAGCAGCGCCCGACAGGGCGGGGAGACCCAGTACTTC

D: TRBD2
V: TRBV6-1
J: TRBJ2-7
size: NA
CDR3: CASSEEGGSGSSEQYF
DNA: TGTGCCAGCAGTGAAGAGGGGGGCAGCGGGAGTTCCGAGCAGTACTTC

D: NA
V: TRBV5-1
J: TRBJ2-3
size: NA
CDR3: CASSFSGVRDTQYF
DNA: TGCGCCAGCAGCTTCTCCGGGGTCAGGGATACGCAGTATTTT

D: TRBD2
V: TRBV15
J: TRBJ2-1
size: NA
CDR3: CATSLAGGDEQFF
DNA: TGTGCCACCAGCCTAGCGGGAGGGGATGAGCAGTTCTTC

D: TRBD1
V: TRBV7-9
J: TRBJ2-1
size: NA
CDR3: CASSLRTGVYNEQFF
DNA: TGTGCCAGCAGCCTTAGGACAGGGGTCTACAATGAGCAGTTCTTC

D: TRBD2
V: TRBV5-1
J: TRBJ2-1
size: few
CDR3: CASSLTSGPTYNEQFF
DNA: TGCGCCAGCAGCTTGACTAGCGGGCCTACCTACAATGAGCAGTTCTTC

D: TRBD1
V: TRBV29-1
J: TRBJ1-6
size: NA
CDR3: CRFRQGSNSPLHF
DNA: TGCAGGTTTAGACAGGGAAGCAATTCACCCCTCCACTTT

D: NA
V: TRBV30
J: TRBJ1-4
size: NA
CDR3: CAWSVQGGGKLFF
DNA: TGTGCCTGGAGTGTACAGGGTGGGGGAAAACTGTTTTTT

D: TRBD1
V: TRBV18
J: TRBJ1-2
size: NA
CDR3: CASSRRQGISLDYGYTF
DNA: TGTGCCAGCTCACGAAGACAGGGGATTTCTTTAGACTATGGCTACACCTTC

D: TRBD1
V: TRBV19
J: TRBJ1-1
size: NA
CDR3: CASSMTGGWVNTEAFF
DNA: TGTGCCAGTAGTATGACAGGGGGCTGGGTGAACACTGAAGCTTTCTTT

D: TRBD2
V: TRBV10-2
J: TRBJ2-4
size: NA
CDR3: CATNEGGRKDIQYF
DNA: TGCGCCACCAACGAAGGCGGGAGGAAGGACATTCAGTACTTC

D: TRBD2
V: TRBV6-6
J: TRBJ2-7
size: NA
CDR3: CASSWGTSGTYEQYF
DNA: TGTGCCAGCAGCTGGGGGACTAGCGGGACCTACGAGCAGTACTTC

D: NA
V: TRBV20-1
J: TRBJ1-2
size: NA
CDR3: CSAREDSDYTF
DNA: TGCAGTGCTAGAGAAGACTCCGACTACACCTTC

D: NA
V: TRBV6-5
J: TRBJ2-2
size: NA
CDR3: CASSLVRIANTGELFF
DNA: TGTGCCAGCAGTTTAGTCCGTATTGCGAACACCGGGGAGCTGTTTTTT

D: TRBD2
V: TRBV5-4
J: TRBJ2-7
size: NA
CDR3: CASRIAGVSSYEQYF
DNA: TGTGCCAGCAGGATAGCGGGAGTCAGCTCCTACGAGCAGTACTTC

D: NA
V: TRBV6-1
J: TRBJ1-2
size: NA
CDR3: CASRIQGTANYGYTF
DNA: TGTGCCAGCAGGATACAGGGAACGGCTAACTATGGCTACACCTTC

D: TRBD2
V: TRBV7-9
J: TRBJ2-3
size: NA
CDR3: CASSLAVTSGGPTDTQYF
DNA: TGTGCCAGCAGCTTAGCGGTCACTAGCGGGGGGCCCACCGATACGCAGTATTTT

D: NA
V: TRBV21-1
J: TRBJ2-1
size: NA
CDR3: CASSKVVVALREQFF
DNA: TGTGCCAGCAGCAAAGTGGTGGTAGCTCTTAGGGAGCAGTTCTTC

D: TRBD2
V: TRBV4-1
J: TRBJ2-1
size: NA
CDR3: CASSQGAGRFDEQFF
DNA: TGCGCCAGCAGCCAAGGAGCGGGACGGTTCGATGAGCAGTTCTTC

D: NA
V: TRBV19
J: TRBJ1-2
size: few
CDR3: CASSIAETNYGYTF
DNA: TGTGCCAGTAGTATCGCGGAAACTAACTATGGCTACACCTTC

D: NA
V: TRBV5-4
J: TRBJ2-7
size: NA
CDR3: CASSGERAGEQYF
DNA: TGTGCCAGCAGCGGGGAGAGGGCGGGGGAGCAGTACTTC

D: TRBD1
V: TRBV5-1
J: TRBJ1-2
size: NA
CDR3: CASSPAGQGYGYTF
DNA: TGCGCCAGCAGCCCGGCGGGACAGGGGTACGGCTACACCTTC

D: TRBD1
V: TRBV4-1
J: TRBJ1-5
size: NA
CDR3: CASSQGPGGRNQPQHF
DNA: TGCGCCAGCAGCCAAGGCCCAGGGGGTCGCAATCAGCCCCAGCATTTT

D: NA
V: TRBV6-4
J: TRBJ1-1
size: once
CDR3: CASRGQAQMNTEAFF
DNA: TGTGCCAGCCGCGGGCAAGCCCAGATGAACACTGAAGCTTTCTTT

D: NA
V: TRBV5-1
J: TRBJ1-1
size: NA
CDR3: CASSPAETAEAFF
DNA: TGCGCCAGCAGCCCCGCGGAGACCGCTGAAGCTTTCTTT

D: NA
V: TRBV10-3
J: TRBJ2-7
size: NA
CDR3: CAISESNDSSEQYF
DNA: TGTGCCATCAGTGAGTCGAATGACTCCTCTGAGCAGTACTTC

D: NA
V: TRBV28
J: TRBJ1-6
size: once
CDR3: CASSFGQGNSPLHF
DNA: TGTGCCAGCAGTTTCGGGCAGGGGAATTCACCCCTCCACTTT

D: TRBD1
V: TRBV28
J: TRBJ1-2
size: NA
CDR3: CASSLTGGRGYTF
DNA: TGTGCCAGCAGTCTCACAGGGGGACGCGGCTACACCTTC

D: NA
V: TRBV7-8
J: TRBJ2-5
size: NA
CDR3: CASSLVTVTQYF
DNA: TGTGCCAGCAGCTTAGTCACGGTGACCCAGTACTTC

D: NA
V: TRBV23-1
J: TRBJ2-7
size: NA
CDR3: CASSQFRRRGYEQYF
DNA: TGCGCCAGCAGTCAATTCCGTCGGCGGGGCTACGAGCAGTACTTC

D: NA
V: TRBV5-6
J: TRBJ1-1
size: NA
CDR3: CASSFGVGGTEAFF
DNA: TGTGCCAGCAGCTTTGGAGTCGGGGGTACTGAAGCTTTCTTT

D: NA
V: TRBV7-2
J: TRBJ1-2
size: few
CDR3: CASSDSTTDGYTF
DNA: TGTGCCAGCAGCGATAGCACGACGGATGGCTACACCTTC

D: NA
V: TRBV27
J: TRBJ2-7
size: NA
CDR3: CASSLGPGFSYEQYF
DNA: TGTGCCAGCAGTTTAGGGCCAGGGTTCTCCTACGAGCAGTACTTC

D: TRBD1
V: TRBV19
J: TRBJ1-5
size: NA
CDR3: CASSSLTGNQPQHF
DNA: TGTGCCAGTAGTTCCCTGACAGGGAATCAGCCCCAGCATTTT

D: NA
V: TRBV28
J: TRBJ1-5
size: once
CDR3: CASRGAGGLSNQPQHF
DNA: TGTGCCAGCAGGGGGGCGGGGGGACTTAGCAATCAGCCCCAGCATTTT

D: TRBD2
V: TRBV6-4
J: TRBJ2-3
size: few
CDR3: CASSDSREATDTQYF
DNA: TGTGCCAGCAGTGACTCTCGGGAGGCCACAGATACGCAGTATTTT

D: NA
V: TRBV6-5
J: TRBJ1-5
size: NA
CDR3: CASSKRGQPQHF
DNA: TGTGCCAGCAGTAAACGAGGTCAGCCCCAGCATTTT

D: NA
V: TRBV7-3
J: TRBJ2-2
size: few
CDR3: CASSLTSHTGELFF
DNA: TGTGCCAGCAGCTTAACCTCCCACACCGGGGAGCTGTTTTTT

D: TRBD1
V: TRBV5-1
J: TRBJ2-3
size: NA
CDR3: CASSPPGGITDTQYF
DNA: TGCGCCAGCAGCCCCCCAGGGGGTATCACAGATACGCAGTATTTT

D: TRBD1
V: TRBV19
J: TRBJ2-7
size: NA
CDR3: CLPGQGACSSYEQYF
DNA: TGTCTTCCGGGACAGGGGGCATGTAGCTCCTACGAGCAGTACTTC